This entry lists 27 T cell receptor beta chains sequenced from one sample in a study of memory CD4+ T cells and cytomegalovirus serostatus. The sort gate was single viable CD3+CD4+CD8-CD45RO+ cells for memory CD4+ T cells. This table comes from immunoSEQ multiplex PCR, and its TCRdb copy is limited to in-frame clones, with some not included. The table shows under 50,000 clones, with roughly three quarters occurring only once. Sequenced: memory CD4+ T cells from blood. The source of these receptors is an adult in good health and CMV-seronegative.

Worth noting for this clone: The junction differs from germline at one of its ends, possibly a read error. CDR3 region: CGGTSGDKQYF. CDR3 coding DNA: TGCGGAGGGACTAGCGGGGATAAGCAGTATTTT. The chain links TRBV20-1 to TRBJ2-3; TRBD2 aligns across 13 bases. In germline, CDR1 is DFQATT, CDR2 SNEGSKA (reference sequence). The CDR3 length is 11 residues.

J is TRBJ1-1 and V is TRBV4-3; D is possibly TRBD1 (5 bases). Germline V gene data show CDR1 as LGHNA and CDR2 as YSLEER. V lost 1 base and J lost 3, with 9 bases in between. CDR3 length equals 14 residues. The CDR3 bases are TGCGCCAGCAGCCAAGGAGACAGACACACTGAAGCTTTCTTT. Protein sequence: CASSQGDRHTEAFF.

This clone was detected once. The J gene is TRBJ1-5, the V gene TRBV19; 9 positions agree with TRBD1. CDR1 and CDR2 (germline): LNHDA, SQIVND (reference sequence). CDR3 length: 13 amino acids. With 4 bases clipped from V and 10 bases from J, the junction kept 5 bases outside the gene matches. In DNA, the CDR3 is TGTGCCAGTAGTAGGGACAGGGTTGGTCCCCAGCATTTT. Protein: CASSRDRVGPQHF.

This CDR3 is CASSPHRGSTEAFF. The CDR3 nucleotides are TGTGCCAGCAGCCCCCACAGGGGATCCACTGAAGCTTTCTTT. This sequence joins TRBV7-3 and TRBJ1-1, with 7 nucleotides matching TRBD1. The germline V gene has CDR1 SGHTA and CDR2 FQGTGA. The length of the CDR3 is 14 residues. V trimming: 5 bases; J trimming: 4 bases; junction bases outside the gene matches: 7.

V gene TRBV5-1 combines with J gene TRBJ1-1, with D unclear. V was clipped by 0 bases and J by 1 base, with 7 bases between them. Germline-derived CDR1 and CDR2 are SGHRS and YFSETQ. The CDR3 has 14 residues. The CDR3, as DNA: TGCGCCAGCAGCTTGGCCCGCTCGAACACTGAAGCTTTCTTT. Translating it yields CASSLARSNTEAFF.

In DNA form, the CDR3 reads TGTGCCAGCAGCCTACGGGAGGGAGCTACTGAGCAGTTCTTC. It encodes CASSLREGATEQFF. The genes are TRBV7-8 and TRBJ2-1; 8 bases map to TRBD2. The CDR3 consists of 14 residues. The ends lost 5 bases at V and 9 bases at J; junction bases unmatched: 9. In germline, CDR1 is SGHVS, CDR2 FQNEAQ.

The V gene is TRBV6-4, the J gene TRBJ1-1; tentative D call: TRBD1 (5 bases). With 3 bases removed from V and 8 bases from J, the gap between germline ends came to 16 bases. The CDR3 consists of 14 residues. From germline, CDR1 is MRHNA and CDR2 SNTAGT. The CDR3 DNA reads TGTGCCAGCAGTGAAGCGGCGGGGCGGAAGGAAGCTTTCTTT. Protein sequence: CASSEAAGRKEAFF.

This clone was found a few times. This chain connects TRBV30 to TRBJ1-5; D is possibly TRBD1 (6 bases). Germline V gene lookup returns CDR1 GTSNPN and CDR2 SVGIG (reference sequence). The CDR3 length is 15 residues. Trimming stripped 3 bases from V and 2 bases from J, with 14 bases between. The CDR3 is CAWSQGRVGNQPQHF. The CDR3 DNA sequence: TGTGCCTGGAGCCAGGGGAGGGTAGGCAATCAGCCCCAGCATTTT.

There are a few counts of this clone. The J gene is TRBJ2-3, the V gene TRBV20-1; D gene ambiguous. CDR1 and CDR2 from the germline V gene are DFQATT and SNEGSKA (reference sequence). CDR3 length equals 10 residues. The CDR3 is CSCPLDTQYF. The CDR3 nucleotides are TGCAGCTGTCCCCTAGATACGCAGTATTTT.

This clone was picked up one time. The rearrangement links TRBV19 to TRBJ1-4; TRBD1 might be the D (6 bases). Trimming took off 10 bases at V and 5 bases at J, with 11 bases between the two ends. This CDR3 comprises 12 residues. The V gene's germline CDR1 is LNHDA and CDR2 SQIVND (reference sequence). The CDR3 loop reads CATQGGNEKLFF. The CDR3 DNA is TGTGCCACACAGGGCGGGAATGAAAAACTGTTTTTT.

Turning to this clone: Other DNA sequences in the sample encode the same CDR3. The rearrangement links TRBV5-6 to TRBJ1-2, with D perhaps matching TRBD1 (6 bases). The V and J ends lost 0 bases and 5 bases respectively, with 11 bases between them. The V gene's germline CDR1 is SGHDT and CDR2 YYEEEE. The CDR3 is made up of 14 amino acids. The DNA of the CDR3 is TGTGCCAGCAGCTTGGCGTCAGGGGTTTATGGCTACACCTTC. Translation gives CASSLASGVYGYTF.

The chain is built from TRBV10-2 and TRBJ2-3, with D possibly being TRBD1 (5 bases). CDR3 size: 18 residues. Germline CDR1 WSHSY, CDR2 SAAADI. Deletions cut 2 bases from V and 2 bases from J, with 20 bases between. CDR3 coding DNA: TGCGCCAGCAGTGAGCCTCCCGGAAGGGGCGGCCACACAGATACGCAGTATTTT. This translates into CASSEPPGRGGHTDTQYF.

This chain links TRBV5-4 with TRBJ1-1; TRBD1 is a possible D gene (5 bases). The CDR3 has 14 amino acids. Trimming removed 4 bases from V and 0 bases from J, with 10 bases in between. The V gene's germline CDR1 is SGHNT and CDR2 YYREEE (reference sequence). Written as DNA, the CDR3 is TGTGCCAGCAGCGGGGGAGTACTGAACACTGAAGCTTTCTTT. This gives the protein CASSGGVLNTEAFF.

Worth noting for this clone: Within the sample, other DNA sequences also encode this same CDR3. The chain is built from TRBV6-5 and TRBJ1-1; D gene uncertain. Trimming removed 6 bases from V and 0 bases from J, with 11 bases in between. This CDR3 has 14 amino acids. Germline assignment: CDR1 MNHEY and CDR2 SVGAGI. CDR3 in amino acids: CASSPGRLNTEAFF. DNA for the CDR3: TGTGCCAGCAGCCCCGGGCGGCTGAACACTGAAGCTTTCTTT.

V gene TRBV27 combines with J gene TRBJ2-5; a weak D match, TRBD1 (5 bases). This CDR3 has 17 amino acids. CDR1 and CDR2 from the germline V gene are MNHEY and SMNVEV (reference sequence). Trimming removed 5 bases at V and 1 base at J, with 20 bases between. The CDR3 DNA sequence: TGTGCCAGCAGTGACCGGTACCACCACAGGATCCAAGAGACCCAGTACTTC. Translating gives CASSDRYHHRIQETQYF.

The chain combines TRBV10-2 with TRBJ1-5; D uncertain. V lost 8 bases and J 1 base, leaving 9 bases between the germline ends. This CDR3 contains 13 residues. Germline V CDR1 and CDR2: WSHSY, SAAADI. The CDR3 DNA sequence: TGCGCCAGCGCTTCTTTGAGCAATCAGCCCCAGCATTTT. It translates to CASASLSNQPQHF.

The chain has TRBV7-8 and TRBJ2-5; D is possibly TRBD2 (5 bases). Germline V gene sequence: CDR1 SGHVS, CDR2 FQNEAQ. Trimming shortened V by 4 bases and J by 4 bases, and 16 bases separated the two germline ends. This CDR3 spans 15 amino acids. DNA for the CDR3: TGTGCCAGCAGCTCTTTCGACTACTTCTCAGAGACCCAGTACTTC. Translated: CASSSFDYFSETQYF.

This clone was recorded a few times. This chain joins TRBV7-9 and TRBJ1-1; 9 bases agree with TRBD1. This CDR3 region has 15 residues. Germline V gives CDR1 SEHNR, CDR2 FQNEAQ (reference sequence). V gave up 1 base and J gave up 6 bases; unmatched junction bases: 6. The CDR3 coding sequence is TGTGCCAGCAGCTTAGATGGGGACAGGGACGCTGAAGCTTTCTTT. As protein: CASSLDGDRDAEAFF.

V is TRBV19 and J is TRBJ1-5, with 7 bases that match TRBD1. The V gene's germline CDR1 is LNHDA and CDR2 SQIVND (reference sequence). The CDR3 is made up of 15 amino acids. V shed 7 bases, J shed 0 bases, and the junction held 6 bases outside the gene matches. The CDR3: CASIQGGYSNQPQHF. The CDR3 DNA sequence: TGTGCCAGTATCCAGGGGGGGTATAGCAATCAGCCCCAGCATTTT.

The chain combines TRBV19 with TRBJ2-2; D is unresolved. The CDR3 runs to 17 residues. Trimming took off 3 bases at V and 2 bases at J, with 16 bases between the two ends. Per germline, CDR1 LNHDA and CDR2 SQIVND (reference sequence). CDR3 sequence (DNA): TGTGCCAGTAGTATTGGTCAGGTCCGGAGTAACACCGGGGAGCTGTTTTTT. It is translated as CASSIGQVRSNTGELFF.

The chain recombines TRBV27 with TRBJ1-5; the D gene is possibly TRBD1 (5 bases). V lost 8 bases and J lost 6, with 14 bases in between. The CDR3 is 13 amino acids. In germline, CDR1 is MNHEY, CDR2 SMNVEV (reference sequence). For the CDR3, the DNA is TGTGCCAGCGGCAGGGAGGAGGGTCAGCCCCAGCATTTT. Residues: CASGREEGQPQHF.

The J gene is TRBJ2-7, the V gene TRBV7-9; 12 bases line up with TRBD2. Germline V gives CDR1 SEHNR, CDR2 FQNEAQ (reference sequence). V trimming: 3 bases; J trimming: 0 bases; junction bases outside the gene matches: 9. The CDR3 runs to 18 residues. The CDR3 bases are TGTGCCAGCAGCTTCAGGACTAGCGGGATCCCGTCCTCCTACGAGCAGTACTTC. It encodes CASSFRTSGIPSSYEQYF. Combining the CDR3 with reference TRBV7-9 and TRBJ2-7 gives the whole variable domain DTGVSQNPRHKITKRGQNVTFRCDPISEHNRLYWYRQTLGQGPEFLTYFQNEAQLEKSRLLSDRFSAERPKGSFSTLEIQRTEQGDSAMYLCASSFRTSGIPSSYEQYFGPGTRLTVT.

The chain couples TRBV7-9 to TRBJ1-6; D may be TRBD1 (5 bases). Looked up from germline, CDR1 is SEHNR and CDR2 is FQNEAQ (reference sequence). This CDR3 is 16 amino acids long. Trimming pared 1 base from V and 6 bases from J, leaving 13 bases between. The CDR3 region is CASSLVEGPANSPLHF. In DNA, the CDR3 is TGTGCCAGCAGCTTAGTGGAGGGGCCGGCTAATTCACCCCTCCACTTT.

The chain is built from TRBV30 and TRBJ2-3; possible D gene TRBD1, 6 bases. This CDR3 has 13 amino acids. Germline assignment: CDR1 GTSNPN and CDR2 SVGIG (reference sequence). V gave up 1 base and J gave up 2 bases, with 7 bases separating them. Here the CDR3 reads CAWSGGLTDTQYF. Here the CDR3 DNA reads TGTGCCTGGAGTGGGGGGCTCACAGATACGCAGTATTTT.

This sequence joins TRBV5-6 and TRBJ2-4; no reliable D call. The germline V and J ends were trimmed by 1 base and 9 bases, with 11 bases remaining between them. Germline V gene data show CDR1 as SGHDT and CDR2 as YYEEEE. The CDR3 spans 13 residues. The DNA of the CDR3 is TGTGCCAGCAGCTTGCAGTCCACCTCCATTCAGTACTTC. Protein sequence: CASSLQSTSIQYF.

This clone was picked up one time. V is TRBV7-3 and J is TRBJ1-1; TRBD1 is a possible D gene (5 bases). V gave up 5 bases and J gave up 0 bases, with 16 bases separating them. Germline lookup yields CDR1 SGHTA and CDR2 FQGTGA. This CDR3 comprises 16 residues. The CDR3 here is CASSPKPDRLNTEAFF. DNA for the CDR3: TGTGCCAGCAGCCCAAAACCCGACAGACTGAACACTGAAGCTTTCTTT.

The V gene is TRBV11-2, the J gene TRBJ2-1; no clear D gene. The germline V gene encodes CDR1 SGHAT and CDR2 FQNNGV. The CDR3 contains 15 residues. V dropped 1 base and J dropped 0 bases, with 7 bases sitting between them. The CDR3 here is CASSLVGNSYNEQFF. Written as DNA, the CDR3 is TGTGCCAGCAGCTTAGTTGGTAACTCCTACAATGAGCAGTTCTTC.